One sample yielded the 3 T cell receptor beta chains listed below, sequenced in a study of cytomegalovirus exposure and HLA in healthy donors. PCR involved 60 Vbeta and 13 Jbeta primers. The method was immunoSEQ multiplex PCR; TCRdb's version includes in-frame clones alone and lacks a portion of them. Of about 110,000 clones listed, about four fifths are singletons. The material sequenced was PBMCs. The receptors shown here come from a woman in her thirties in good health and CMV-seronegative.

CDR3 sequence: CASSFEASGSYNEQFF. The CDR3 coding sequence is TGTGCCAGCAGCTTTGAAGCTAGCGGGAGTTACAATGAGCAGTTCTTC. The chain links TRBV5-5 to TRBJ2-1; 10 nucleotides line up with TRBD2. Germline assignment: CDR1 SGHKS and CDR2 YYEKEE (reference sequence). The V and J ends lost 2 bases and 4 bases, in that order; junction bases with no gene match: 6. The CDR3 is 16 amino acids.

This clone was observed a handful of times. This rearrangement joins TRBV5-4 to TRBJ2-1, with D perhaps TRBD2 (6 bases). The CDR3 loop spans 15 amino acids. CDR1 and CDR2 (germline): SGHNT, YYREEE (reference sequence). The V end lost 3 bases, the J end lost 4 bases, and 14 bases lay between the germline ends. CDR3 nucleotides: TGTGCCAGCAGCTCCCGGGGGAGAGTGTACAATGAGCAGTTCTTC. Amino acid sequence: CASSSRGRVYNEQFF. Looking up the rest from reference TRBV5-4 and TRBJ2-1 gives the full variable domain: ETGVTQSPTHLIKTRGQQVTLRCSSQSGHNTVSWYQQALGQGPQFIFQYYREEENGRGNFPPRFSGLQFPNYSSELNVNALELDDSALYLCASSSRGRVYNEQFFGPGTRLTVL.

The gene calls are TRBV18 and TRBJ1-5; 8 nucleotides match TRBD1. This CDR3 has 18 amino acids. Germline V CDR1 and CDR2: KGHSH, LQKENI. With 1 base clipped from V and 4 bases from J, the junction kept 12 bases outside the gene matches. CDR3 bases: TGTGCCAGCTCACCACGCCAGCGGTCGACAGGGGAAAATCAGCCCCAGCATTTT. This codes for CASSPRQRSTGENQPQHF.